Sequencing of this T cell receptor beta chain was carried out in a study of blood T cells in healthy people across ages. Then a second PCR, running roughly 7 to 11 cycles, was carried out with a sample-barcoded 5' primer and a J-beta primer mix. Each of the cDNA molecules was tagged by a template-switch adaptor with 12 random nucleotides. TCRdb re-called the 5' RACE reads with MiXCR, one entry per CDR3 protein. The sample shows roughly 500,000 distinct CDR3 sequences, 24% of them seen only once. Researchers report isolating at least 6 million PBMCs per sample. From germline, CDR1 is LGHNA and CDR2 YSLEER. The length of the CDR3 is 15 residues. These records were also assigned to another study, of T cells of mothers and their children. That source reports: Donation came from a few healthy Caucasian mothers together with their six children. The study found slightly higher but non-significant overlap in related versus unrelated mother-child pairs.

The chain couples TRBV4-3 to TRBJ2-5; TRBD2 matches at 7 bases. The last part of the DNA fits TRBJ2-1 better; the J call may be wrong. The receptor comes from a boy aged 5-17 years in good health. Sequences were obtained from blood. CDR3 nucleotides: TGCGCCAGCAGCCAGGAACAGACTAGCCTGGATGAGCAGTTCTTC. It yields the protein CASSQEQTSLDEQFF.